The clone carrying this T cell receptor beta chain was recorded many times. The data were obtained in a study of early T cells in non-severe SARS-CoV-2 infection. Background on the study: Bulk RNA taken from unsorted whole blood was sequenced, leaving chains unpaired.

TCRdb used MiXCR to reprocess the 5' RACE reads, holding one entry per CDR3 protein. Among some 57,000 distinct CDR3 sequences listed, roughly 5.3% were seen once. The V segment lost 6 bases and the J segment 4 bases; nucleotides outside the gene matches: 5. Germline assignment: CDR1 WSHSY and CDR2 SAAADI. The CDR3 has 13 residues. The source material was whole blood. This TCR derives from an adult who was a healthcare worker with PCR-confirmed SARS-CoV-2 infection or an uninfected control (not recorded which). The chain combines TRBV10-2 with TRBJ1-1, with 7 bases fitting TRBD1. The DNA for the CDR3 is TGCGCCAGCAGCTATACAGGGGCCACTGAAGCTTTCTTT. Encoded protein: CASSYTGATEAFF.